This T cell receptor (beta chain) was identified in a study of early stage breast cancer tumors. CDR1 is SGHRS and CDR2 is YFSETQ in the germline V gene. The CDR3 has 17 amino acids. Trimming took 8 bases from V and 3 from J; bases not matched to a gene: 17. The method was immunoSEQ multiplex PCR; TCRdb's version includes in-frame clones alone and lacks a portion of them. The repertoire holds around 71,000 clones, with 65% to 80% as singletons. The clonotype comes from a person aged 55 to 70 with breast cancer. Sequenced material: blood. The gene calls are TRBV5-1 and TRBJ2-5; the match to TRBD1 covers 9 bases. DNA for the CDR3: TGCGCCAGGGAGCGGGGACAGGGCTTGGGTGTGGAAGAGACCCAGTACTTC. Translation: CARERGQGLGVEETQYF.